This is a list of T cell receptor beta chains from one sample in a study of CD8 T cells in ankylosing spondylitis. TCRdb analysed the 5' RACE reads with MiXCR anew, one entry per CDR3 protein. The data hold under 250,000 distinct CDR3 sequences, with over 30% observed a single time. Material for sequencing was blood, either unsorted or a sorted T cell fraction (not recorded which). The receptors were sampled from a male donor with ankylosing spondylitis or in good health (not recorded which). The CDR3 runs from the conserved cysteine through the conserved F or W. The order of the fields is V gene, clone size, J gene, D gene, CDR3 DNA, CDR3 protein. A D gene is named only where the DNA matches it firmly. The size field is filled for only some rows; it gives once, few, many or a size class.

TRBV10-2	.	TRBJ2-2	.	TGCGCCAGCAGTGAGTTATCGAACACCGGGGAGCTGTTTTTT	CASSELSNTGELFF
TRBV10-3	many	TRBJ2-3	TRBD2	TGTGCCATCAGCCCAGCGGGGGCCATAGATACGCAGTATTTT	CAISPAGAIDTQYF
TRBV5-4	.	TRBJ2-3	.	TGTGCCAGCAGATTGGGGGGTGTAGGCACAGATACGCAGTATTTT	CASRLGGVGTDTQYF
TRBV12-3/TRBV12-4	.	TRBJ1-3	.	TGTGCCAGCAGCGGGACTGGGAGGCGGGGAAACACCATATATTTT	CASSGTGRRGNTIYF
TRBV29-1	many	TRBJ2-5	.	TGCAGCACGGACTCCCCGGGAGAGACCCAGTACTTC	CSTDSPGETQYF
TRBV20-1	.	TRBJ2-7	TRBD1	TGCAGTACTAGGGGGCTAAGCTCCTACGAGCAGTACTTC	CSTRGLSSYEQYF
TRBV20-1	few	TRBJ1-5	.	TGCAGTGCTAGAGATCACACTCAGCCCCAGCATTTT	CSARDHTQPQHF
TRBV5-1	.	TRBJ2-3	TRBD2	TGCGCCAGCAGCAGGGGACTAGCGATTGATACGCAGTATTTT	CASSRGLAIDTQYF
TRBV5-1	.	TRBJ2-3	TRBD2	TGCGCCAGCAGCTTGAGAGGGCTAGCGGGGGGATTCGATACGCAGTATTTT	CASSLRGLAGGFDTQYF
TRBV6-2/TRBV6-3	.	TRBJ2-1	.	TGTGCCAGCAAACCCACCGGGCGGAGCTCCTACAATGAGCAGTTCTTC	CASKPTGRSSYNEQFF
TRBV5-6	.	TRBJ2-3	.	TGTGCCAGCAGCATAAAGACTCGGGACCCACGGGGAGGTGCGCAGTATTTT	CASSIKTRDPRGGAQYF
TRBV29-1	.	TRBJ2-7	TRBD1	TGCAGCGTCACCGGACAGGGGTCAGACGAGCAGTACTTC	CSVTGQGSDEQYF
TRBV5-1	.	TRBJ1-1	.	TGCGCCACTAGGGGCCTTAACACTGAAGCTTTCTTT	CATRGLNTEAFF
TRBV29-1	.	TRBJ2-7	.	TGCAGCGTTGAAGATGGGGGAGTCCCCGAGCAGTACTTC	CSVEDGGVPEQYF
TRBV9	.	TRBJ2-5	TRBD2	TGTGCCAGCAGCGTTGGGGTCCAGCGGGGGGCCTGGGAGACCCAGTACTTC	CASSVGVQRGAWETQYF
TRBV27	.	TRBJ1-1	.	TGTGCCAGCAGCCGGGACGGGACCTCGAACACTGAAGCTTTCTTT	CASSRDGTSNTEAFF
TRBV27	.	TRBJ1-1	.	TGTGCCAGCAGTTGGTCAGTTAACACTGAAGCTTTCTTT	CASSWSVNTEAFF
TRBV20-1	few	TRBJ1-1	.	TGCAGTGCTTTGACGGGAATGAACACTGAAGCTTTCTTT	CSALTGMNTEAFF
TRBV20-1	few	TRBJ1-5	.	TGCAGTGCGGGGCGTCAGGGAAGCAATCAGCCCCAGCATTTT	CSAGRQGSNQPQHF
TRBV25-1	.	TRBJ2-7	.	TGTGCCAGCAGTGAAGAGGGACCGACCTACGAGCAGTACTTC	CASSEEGPTYEQYF
TRBV18	few	TRBJ2-5	.	TGTGCCAGCTCACCGATACTAGGGGAGACCCAGTACTTC	CASSPILGETQYF
TRBV29-1	.	TRBJ2-7	.	TGCAGCGTCCGACTGGGGGGCACGTACGAGCAGTACTTC	CSVRLGGTYEQYF
TRBV29-1	many	TRBJ2-7	.	TGCAGCGTTGCTCACAGTTCCTACGAGCAGTACTTC	CSVAHSSYEQYF